This T cell receptor beta chain was identified during a study of shared clonotypes between healthy human individuals. Findings and limits, study-wide: Of the naive CD4 clonotypes, around 5.2% were shared across several donors. An effect of sequencing depth on clonotype sharing among donors was expected. There were few donors, and this limited the genetic and exposure-history diversity represented. At large depth, rarefaction still showed sorted-subset sequencing to be incomplete.

Note on this clone: Its antigen is undetermined.

Trimming cost V 0 bases and J 4 bases, with 9 bases left between them. CDR3 length equals 14 residues. Germline-derived CDR1 and CDR2 are LNHNV and YYDKDF (reference sequence). Profiling relied on immunoSEQ multiplex PCR, and the TCRdb table lists in-frame clones only, not all of them. This sample has over 850,000 clones; around 82% occur once, and the top ten carry under 0.8%. This chain joins TRBV15 and TRBJ2-5; D gene ambiguous. The TCR comes from a man younger than 30 in good health. Some clones in this sample may be carry-over from other donors' samples. The material sequenced was memory CD4+ T cells from PBMCs. This sample's subset: CD45RA-negative fraction. The CDR3 is CATSREGVGETQYF. As DNA, the CDR3 is TGTGCCACCAGCAGAGAAGGAGTCGGAGAGACCCAGTACTTC.